One sample yielded the 14 T cell receptor beta chains listed below, sequenced in a study of blood T cell repertoires in COVID-19. The assay was immunoSEQ multiplex PCR, and TCRdb's table has in-frame clones only and misses some. Of 100,000 to 150,000 clones in the sample, about 83% were seen once. What was sequenced was peripheral blood. These receptors all come from a human donor in a cohort sampled during active COVID-19.

The chain uses TRBV25-1 and TRBJ1-1; D is uncertain. This CDR3 has 14 amino acids. CDR1 MGHDK and CDR2 SYGVNS come from the germline V gene. Trimming took 5 bases from V and 0 from J, leaving 10 bases between them. CDR3 nucleotide sequence: TGTGCCAGCAGTACCAATGAGATGAACACTGAAGCTTTCTTT. Translated, it gives CASSTNEMNTEAFF.

V is TRBV5-6 and J is TRBJ2-2; 10 bases map to TRBD1. The trim removed 4 bases at V and 2 bases at J, leaving 5 bases unmatched. The CDR3 runs 16 residues. Germline CDR1 and CDR2: SGHDT and YYEEEE. CDR3 sequence: CASSVGTGVNTGELFF. The CDR3 coding sequence is TGTGCCAGCAGCGTCGGGACAGGGGTAAACACCGGGGAGCTGTTTTTT.

This clone was picked up a small number of times. V and J are TRBV5-1 and TRBJ2-7; the match to TRBD1 covers 7 bases. CDR1 and CDR2 from the germline V gene are SGHRS and YFSETQ. The CDR3 has 14 amino acids. The junction had 4 bases not matched to a gene; V was cut back by 1 base and J by 3 bases. CDR3 sequence: CASSLTGDIYEQYF. CDR3 DNA sequence: TGCGCCAGCAGCTTGACAGGGGACATCTACGAGCAGTACTTC. Full variable domain (outside the CDR3, taken from reference TRBV5-1 and TRBJ2-7): KAGVTQTPRYLIKTRGQQVTLSCSPISGHRSVSWYQQTPGQGLQFLFEYFSETQRNKGNFPGRFSGRQFSNSRSEMNVSTLELGDSALYLCASSLTGDIYEQYFGPGTRLTVT.

This chain connects TRBV7-2 to TRBJ2-7, with unresolved D. The CDR3 extends over 11 amino acids. Between the trimmed V and J ends, which lost 5 bases and 3 bases, there was a span of 5 bases. Germline lookup yields CDR1 SGHTA and CDR2 FQGNSA. DNA of the CDR3: TGTGCCAGCAGCACTCTCTACGAGCAGTACTTC. This sequence encodes CASSTLYEQYF.

The chain carries TRBV7-9 and TRBJ2-1; TRBD2 aligns across 8 bases. The CDR3 is 15 amino acids. Germline V gene lookup returns CDR1 SEHNR and CDR2 FQNEAQ (reference sequence). J lost 7 bases, V lost 1 base, and 6 bases had no gene match. CDR3 in amino acids: CASSLGSGSTNEQFF. The CDR3 coding sequence is TGTGCCAGCAGCTTAGGAAGCGGGAGTACGAATGAGCAGTTCTTC.

There are a few counts of this clone. The genes are TRBV6-5 and TRBJ1-1; 7 nucleotides align to TRBD1. This CDR3 region has 13 residues. V was clipped by 2 bases and J by 9 bases; unmatched bases: 6. Germline CDR1 reads MNHEY; CDR2 reads SVGAGI. CDR3 region: CASSYGTARQAFF. The DNA of the CDR3 is TGTGCCAGCAGTTACGGGACAGCCAGACAAGCTTTCTTT.

The J gene is TRBJ2-7, the V gene TRBV6-2 or TRBV6-3, with TRBD2 matching over 9 bases. V shed 2 bases and J 0 bases; nucleotides not matched to a gene: 5. Germline CDR1 is MNHEY and CDR2 is SVGEGT. The CDR3 is 16 residues long. CDR3 bases: TGTGCCAGCAGTTACCCCCTAGCGGGATACTCCTACGAGCAGTACTTC. It is translated as CASSYPLAGYSYEQYF.

The CDR3 bases are TGTGCCAGCAGCCTCGACAGACTCAATGAGCAGTTCTTC. Translation: CASSLDRLNEQFF. The chain uses TRBV7-9 and TRBJ2-1; D might be TRBD1 (5 bases). Trimming left V 5 bases short and J 6 bases short, with 11 bases between. The germline V gene encodes CDR1 SEHNR and CDR2 FQNEAQ (reference sequence). The length of the CDR3 is 13 residues.

About this clone: A junction end diverges from the germline sequence, so it may reflect a read error. J is TRBJ2-7 and V is TRBV28; tentatively, D is TRBD2 (5 bases). Germline V gene sequence: CDR1 MDHEN, CDR2 SYDVKM. The length of the CDR3 is 13 residues. The CDR3 DNA reads TGTGCCAGCTTGGACTTCGATGTATACGTGCAGTACTTC. Protein sequence: CASLDFDVYVQYF.

This clone was seen only once. The J gene is TRBJ2-2, the V gene TRBV2, with 8 bases fitting TRBD2. Trimming at V came to 10 bases and at J to 0 bases, leaving 4 bases not matched to a gene. Germline CDR1 and CDR2: SNHLY and FYNNEI. This CDR3 is 14 amino acids long. CDR3 in amino acids: CATLAGTNTGELFF. CDR3 in DNA: TGTGCCACTTTAGCGGGGACGAACACCGGGGAGCTGTTTTTT.

The chain links TRBV7-6 to TRBJ2-3, with 7 bases aligning to TRBD2. Germline CDR1 and CDR2: SGHVS and FNYEAQ. With V trimmed by 4 bases and J by 4 bases, 5 bases remained unmatched. The CDR3 length is 14 residues. The CDR3 DNA sequence: TGTGCCAGCAGCTCGAGACTAGCCTCAGATACGCAGTATTTT. Protein: CASSSRLASDTQYF.

This sequence joins TRBV6-5 and TRBJ1-1; no clear D gene. The CDR3 sequence is 13 residues long. Germline V CDR1 and CDR2: MNHEY, SVGAGI. Between the trimmed V and J ends, which lost 0 bases and 1 base, there was a span of 3 bases. The CDR3 loop is CASSYSRNTEAFF. The CDR3 DNA is TGTGCCAGCAGTTACTCGCGGAACACTGAAGCTTTCTTT.

This clone was seen a handful of times. The chain couples TRBV6-5 to TRBJ2-3; 8 nucleotides align to TRBD1. This CDR3 spans 14 amino acids. With 7 bases clipped from V and 1 base from J, the junction kept 4 bases outside the gene matches. CDR1 is MNHEY and CDR2 is SVGAGI in the germline V gene. The CDR3 nucleotides are TGTGCCAGCACATTGGACAGGGGCACAGATACGCAGTATTTT. Translation gives CASTLDRGTDTQYF.

This clone was detected only a few times. The gene calls are TRBV3-1 (or the pseudogene TRBV3-2) and TRBJ2-7, with D tentatively TRBD2 (5 bases). This CDR3 has 14 amino acids. V was shortened by 8 bases and J by 2 bases, with 16 bases between the two germline ends. Germline V lookup: CDR1 LGHDT, CDR2 YNNKEL (reference sequence). The CDR3 is CASGRTFGTYEQYF. The CDR3 DNA follows: TGTGCCAGCGGTCGGACTTTTGGTACCTACGAGCAGTACTTC.